This T cell receptor beta chain emerged from a study of T cell responses to AZD1222 COVID-19 vaccine. Second doses that came at about 4 or about 12 weeks were put together. Study-level results: Spike was spanned by vaccine-associated CD4 TCRs, which were dominant at 160-218 and 743-854. Two AZD1222 doses significantly raised spike-specific TCR breadth and depth over controls. White British people made up most donors, females outnumbered males, and clonal diversity was possibly underestimated.

As regards this clone: Its antigen is unidentified.

CDR3 length: 16 residues. With 2 bases removed from V and 0 bases from J, the gap between germline ends came to 15 bases. CDR1 is SGHDT and CDR2 is YYEEEE in the germline V gene. Clones were sequenced by immunoSEQ multiplex PCR, and TCRdb holds only the in-frame ones, with some missing. The sample yields roughly 50,000 clones, 80% to 90% seen once. The receptor was isolated from an adult who received the AZD1222 COVID-19 vaccine. The V call is TRBV5-6, the J call TRBJ2-7; the D gene is possibly TRBD2 (6 bases). The sequencing here drew on peripheral blood, taken 28 days after the second AZD1222 dose. This CDR3 reads CASSFRSGWYSYEQYF. The CDR3 DNA reads as TGTGCCAGCAGCTTCAGGAGCGGGTGGTACTCCTACGAGCAGTACTTC. The entire variable domain, with the rest obtained from reference TRBV5-6 and TRBJ2-7, is as follows: DAGVTQSPTHLIKTRGQQVTLRCSPKSGHDTVSWYQQALGQGPQFIFQYYEEEERQRGNFPDRFSGHQFPNYSSELNVNALLLGDSALYLCASSFRSGWYSYEQYFGPGTRLTVT.